These 22 T cell receptor beta chains came from one sample sequenced in a study of low-dose radiotherapy and immunotherapy resistance in tumors. Priming of first-strand cDNA relied on TRAV- and TRBV-specific primers (covering alpha and beta chains). Both a constant-region primer and a V-primer adapter served to amplify TCRs across approximately 19 PCR cycles. TCRdb re-analysed the reads in MiXCR, keeping a single row per CDR3 protein. The sample consists of 13,000 to 15,000 distinct CDR3 sequences, about 74% of them appearing once. The receptors originated from a human donor with advanced metastatic prostate, ovarian, gallbladder or colorectal cancer (not recorded which). This table probably holds off-target reads from a library built for another chain.

The gene calls are TRBV6-1 and TRBJ1-6; D unclear. The CDR3 sequence is 12 residues long. V lost 10 bases and J 9 bases, leaving 13 bases between the germline ends. The germline gives CDR1 MNHNS, CDR2 SASEGT. CDR3 region: CAITGGSSPLHF. The CDR3 coding sequence is TGTGCCATCACCGGCGGGTCTTCACCCCTCCACTTT.

The chain couples TRBV6-2 or TRBV6-3 to TRBJ2-1; D is uncertain. In germline, CDR1 is MNHEY, CDR2 SVGEGT. The CDR3 sequence is 14 residues long. Trimming removed 7 bases at V and 0 bases at J, with 10 bases between. The CDR3 sequence: CASIENLSYNEQFF. DNA of the CDR3: TGTGCCAGCATTGAAAATCTCTCCTACAATGAGCAGTTCTTC.

This chain joins TRBV14 and TRBJ2-1, with D possibly being TRBD1 (5 bases). The CDR3 runs 14 residues. CDR1 is SGHDN and CDR2 is FVKESK in the germline V gene. Trimming cost V 3 bases and J 1 base, with 7 bases left between them. CDR3 sequence reads: CASSHDSSYNEQFF. The CDR3 region has the DNA TGTGCCAGCAGCCATGACAGTTCCTACAATGAGCAGTTCTTC.

The rearrangement uses TRBV10-3 and TRBJ1-5, with D uncertain. CDR1 ENHRY and CDR2 SYGVKD come from the germline V gene. The length of the CDR3 is 13 residues. With 3 bases removed from V and 6 bases from J, the gap between germline ends came to 9 bases. This CDR3 reads CAISEMKGQPQHF. The CDR3 bases are TGTGCCATCAGTGAAATGAAGGGTCAGCCCCAGCATTTT.

The J gene is TRBJ1-1, the V gene TRBV2, with TRBD1 as a possible D gene (5 bases). Trimming stripped 6 bases from V and 1 base from J, with 12 bases between. The CDR3 is 14 amino acids. Per the germline V gene, CDR1 is SNHLY and CDR2 is FYNNEI. CDR3 coding DNA: TGTGCCAGCAGCGAGACAGTAACGAACACTGAAGCTTTCTTT. Protein sequence: CASSETVTNTEAFF.

The chain's CDR3 is CASSTGQGVVVAEQFF. The CDR3 coding sequence is TGTGCCAGCAGCACGGGACAGGGTGTAGTAGTAGCTGAGCAGTTCTTC. The rearrangement uses TRBV5-5 and TRBJ2-1, with TRBD1 matching over 9 bases. This CDR3 comprises 16 residues. CDR1 and CDR2 (germline): SGHKS, YYEKEE (reference sequence). The V and J ends lost 4 bases and 9 bases, in that order; junction bases with no gene match: 14.

This clonotype was counted between two and nine times. This chain connects TRBV7-2 to TRBJ2-7, with D unresolved. Looked up from germline, CDR1 is SGHTA and CDR2 is FQGNSA. This CDR3 comprises 12 residues. V shed 4 bases and J shed 7 bases, with 11 bases lying between them. The CDR3 DNA reads TGTGCCAGCAGCTCGCCGTTCGGGGAGCAGTACTTC. Its protein product is CASSSPFGEQYF.

The chain joins TRBV30 to TRBJ2-2, with D tentatively TRBD1 (5 bases). The CDR3 runs 14 residues. Germline CDR1 is GTSNPN and CDR2 is SVGIG (reference sequence). V was pared by 4 bases and J by 3 bases, with 12 bases between. The CDR3 DNA reads as TGTGCCTGGATATGGGGCTCTGACACCGGGGAGCTGTTTTTT. It encodes CAWIWGSDTGELFF. The complete variable domain, with remaining parts taken from reference TRBV30 and TRBJ2-2, reads SQTIHQWPATLVQPVGSPLSLECTVEGTSNPNLYWYRQAAGRGLQLLFYSVGIGQISSEVPQNLSASRPQDRQFILSSKKLLLSDSGFYLCAWIWGSDTGELFFGEGSRLTVL.

The chain joins TRBV5-1 to TRBJ2-2; D remains unclear. The CDR3 is made up of 15 amino acids. The V and J ends lost 1 base and 0 bases respectively, with 7 bases between them. Germline V CDR1 and CDR2: SGHRS, YFSETQ. The DNA of the CDR3 is TGCGCCAGCAGCTTGAGAGGACCGAACACCGGGGAGCTGTTTTTT. Protein: CASSLRGPNTGELFF.

This clonotype was recorded once. A read error may account for a junction end that differs from germline. The rearrangement joins TRBV3-1 to TRBJ2-3, with 12 bases matching TRBD2. Germline V gives CDR1 LGHDT, CDR2 YNNKEL (reference sequence). The CDR3 has 15 residues. The CDR3 nucleotides read TGTGCCAGCAGCCAGGCCGAACTAGCGGGGGGCCCCACGGATTTT. Its translation is CASSQAELAGGPTDF.

The chain uses TRBV5-6 and TRBJ2-5; D might be TRBD2 (5 bases). V was trimmed by 1 base and J by 5 bases, leaving 9 bases between them. CDR3 length equals 13 residues. Germline V gene data show CDR1 as SGHDT and CDR2 as YYEEEE. Here the CDR3 reads CASSLPGRETQYF. CDR3 bases: TGTGCCAGCAGCTTGCCGGGAAGGGAGACCCAGTACTTC.

This clonotype was found once. The rearrangement uses TRBV29-1 and TRBJ1-5, with 8 bases that match TRBD1. The CDR3 length is 13 residues. Germline V lookup: CDR1 SQVTM, CDR2 ANQGSEA. The junction had 5 bases not matched to a gene; V was cut back by 5 bases and J by 5 bases. The CDR3 coding sequence is TGCAGCGTTAGACAGGGGCCCGATCAGCCCCAGCATTTT. Translating it yields CSVRQGPDQPQHF.

The J gene is TRBJ2-7, the V gene TRBV5-4, with D possibly TRBD1 on 5 matching bases. Germline CDR1 SGHNT, CDR2 YYREEE (reference sequence). V shed 4 bases and J shed 3 bases, with 14 bases lying between them. The CDR3 covers 14 residues. DNA of the CDR3: TGTGCCAGCAGCGACTCGTCTCAGGGCTACGAGCAGTACTTC. Translation: CASSDSSQGYEQYF.

J is TRBJ1-4 and V is TRBV12-3 or TRBV12-4, with D hard to call. The germline V and J ends were trimmed by 3 bases and 10 bases, with 15 bases remaining between them. This CDR3 is built from 14 residues. In DNA form, the CDR3 reads TGTGCCAGCAGTTTGTCGGGGTGGGTTGGAAAACTGTTTTTT. This codes for CASSLSGWVGKLFF.

V gene TRBV6-5 combines with J gene TRBJ2-1; no clear D. CDR3 length: 18 residues. The germline CDR1 and CDR2 sequences are MNHEY and SVGAGI. Trimming stripped 0 bases from V and 1 base from J, with 16 bases between. The CDR3 loop is CASSYSPPSLASYNEQFF. The CDR3 nucleotides are TGTGCCAGCAGTTACTCCCCGCCCTCCTTGGCTTCCTACAATGAGCAGTTCTTC.

This clonotype showed up just a few times. The V and J genes are TRBV29-1 and TRBJ2-7; 7 bases are a match to TRBD1. CDR3 length equals 15 residues. V dropped 6 bases and J dropped 2; count of bases not matched to a gene: 13. Per the germline V gene, CDR1 is SQVTM and CDR2 is ANQGSEA. The CDR3 spells CSVAHSRQGTYEQYF. The CDR3 DNA sequence: TGCAGCGTCGCCCATTCTCGACAGGGCACCTACGAGCAGTACTTC.

The chain has TRBV12-3 or TRBV12-4 and TRBJ2-3; D is unresolved. The CDR3 loop spans 13 amino acids. V was pared by 1 base and J by 2 bases, with 4 bases between. As DNA, the CDR3 is TGTGCCAGCAGTTTAGGGGACACAGATACGCAGTATTTT. Translating it yields CASSLGDTDTQYF.

The V gene is TRBV29-1, the J gene TRBJ2-7; TRBD1 might be the D (5 bases). The V end lost 2 bases, the J end lost 0 bases, and 8 bases lay between the germline ends. The CDR3 contains 13 residues. The germline V gene encodes CDR1 SQVTM and CDR2 ANQGSEA. Written as DNA, the CDR3 is TGCAGCGTTGAAACAGGATTCTCCTACGAGCAGTACTTC. This encodes CSVETGFSYEQYF.

The V call is TRBV30, the J call TRBJ2-3; D perhaps matches TRBD2 (6 bases). The V gene's germline CDR1 is GTSNPN and CDR2 SVGIG (reference sequence). Trimming left V 3 bases short and J 5 bases short, with 18 bases between. This CDR3 has 15 amino acids. As DNA, the CDR3 is TGTGCCTGGAGGGGGATAGCGGTCGCCCAAGATACGCAGTATTTT. Translating gives CAWRGIAVAQDTQYF.

This clonotype was seen more than once but under ten times. The rearrangement uses TRBV5-1 and TRBJ2-3, with 10 bases aligning to TRBD2. V shed 1 base and J 2 bases; nucleotides not matched to a gene: 7. This CDR3 contains 17 residues. CDR1 and CDR2 from the germline V gene are SGHRS and YFSETQ. CDR3 sequence: CASSLWGSGGPTDTQYF. CDR3 nucleotides: TGCGCCAGCAGCTTGTGGGGTAGCGGGGGGCCCACAGATACGCAGTATTTT.

The chain carries TRBV18 and TRBJ2-4, with a possible D match to TRBD2 (6 bases). The germline V gene encodes CDR1 KGHSH and CDR2 LQKENI. This CDR3 region has 15 residues. V was clipped by 2 bases and J by 0 bases, with 8 bases between them. In nucleotides, the CDR3 is TGTGCCAGCTCACCAGAGGGACTAGCCAAAAACATTCAGTACTTC. Translated, it gives CASSPEGLAKNIQYF.

The table lists this clonotype with a few counts. The rearrangement links TRBV18 to TRBJ2-2, with D uncertain. Germline values: CDR1 KGHSH, CDR2 LQKENI. The CDR3 spans 15 residues. V lost 0 bases and J 6 bases, leaving 11 bases between the germline ends. CDR3 DNA: TGTGCCAGCTCACCACCCTTTCCGGGTTCCGGGGAGCTGTTTTTT. Translating it yields CASSPPFPGSGELFF.